This TCR beta chain was sequenced for a study of T cell responses to AZD1222 COVID-19 vaccine (dated by TCRdb to the early 2020s). For the study in its entirety: AZD1222 recipients with second doses at about 4 weeks or about 12 weeks were pooled, because spike-specific TCR depth and breadth did not differ between schedules. Trial participants were enrolled by age into subgroups of 18-55, 56-69 and 70-plus years, and about 150, 27 and 61 TCR-sequenced participants, respectively, were included in these subgroups. A total of approximately 230 trial participants underwent TCR sequencing, of whom around 200 received two doses of AZD1222 and about 25 received two doses of the MenACWY control vaccine.

The CDR3 regions of human TCRbeta chains were analyzed by immunosequencing. Under the source paper's analysis protocol: Repertoire TCRs were checked for matches against a reference library of SARS-CoV-2-specific TCRs that had been generated using the MIRA antigen-specificity platform. Breadth meant the fraction of unique TCRs that were SARS-CoV-2-associated, whereas depth meant the fraction of total T cells that were SARS-CoV-2-associated. Using the MIRA data, every spike-specific TCR was mapped to the spike region that the TCR reacted to and assigned to either a CD4 or a CD8 class. Log10-transformed breadth and depth values were compared by one-way ANOVA with Sidak's multiple comparisons tests. TCRdb's version of the immuneACCESS table is confined to in-frame rearrangements and falls short of the full clone set. An unresolved V gene accounts for under half of the shortfall where checked; the remainder is of unknown origin. From that table come the V and J calls and clone size; the DNA was used to work out D and trimming. In all, the sample holds approximately 84,000 clones, and approximately 90% of those were seen once. Approximately 31% of the sample rests with the top ten.

The investigation overall reported the following: Reportedly, close to half of the unique spike-specific TCRs recognized epitopes lying outside the regions that are mutated in the B.1.351 and B.1.1.7 variants. Participants were mostly white British and included more females than males, and it was suggested by the authors that clonal diversity may have been underestimated. Conclusions about previously exposed vaccinees are limited because only a handful of AZD1222 recipients were SARS-CoV-2 seropositive at baseline. The vaccine-associated CD4 TCRs covered the entire spike protein, and the dominant responses fell in regions 160-218 and 743-854. In the small 56-69-year group, the increase in depth fell short of significance, most likely because of low power. After two AZD1222 doses, spike-specific TCR breadth and depth were significantly higher than at day 0 and than in MenACWY recipients. Because no day 14 peak-response samples were available, repertoires were characterized only after the peak T cell response.

Details on this clone: Its antigen is unknown. No much larger clone exists at a distance of one base, and base qualities are not known.

This sample's time point label indicates: baseline before first vaccination. The vaccinee samples were drawn from two UK trials, COV001 and COV002, one of which was a single-blind randomized controlled phase 2/3 trial testing AZD1222 (ChAdOx1 nCoV-19) in healthy adults. For TCRbeta chain sequencing, PBMC samples from trial participants were taken at day 0 and at day 28 after the second dose. Spanning cysteine to phenylalanine, the CDR3 consists of 11 amino acids. Just the 33-base CDR3 DNA is kept, in frame starting at base 1. Based on the germline V gene, the CDR1 and CDR2 sequences are MGHDK and SYGVNS. V loses 3 bases of germline sequence and J loses 8 bases, and the interval between the two ends is 7 bases.

Specimen: peripheral blood, collected on day 0 of AZD1222 vaccination. This chain joins TRBV25-1 to TRBJ1-2; the D gene lacks a confident call. The clonotype was recovered from an adult in good health. The bases are TGTGCCAGCAGTGAGGACGTGGGCTACACCTTC. This translates into CASSEDVGYTF.